This TCR beta chain was recorded in a study of monozygotic twins with cystic fibrosis. A word on this clone: Its matching antigen is unknown.

Between the trimmed V and J ends, which lost 6 bases and 8 bases, there was a span of 11 bases. The CDR3 totals 13 residues. CDR1 and CDR2 (germline): MGHDK, SYGVNS. Whole-study results and caveats: The repertoire was suggested to be naive-dominated, clonality median about 0.0095. Monozygotic CF twin pairs shared significantly more nucleotide-identical clonotypes than unrelated CF individuals did.

Data came from immunoSEQ multiplex PCR; TCRdb stores just in-frame clones and leaves some out. The sample has some 14,000 clones, around 89% seen once; the top ten hold less than 0.8%. The sequence was collected from a boy between 10 and 17 years old with cystic fibrosis. The sequencing sample was made of blood. The rearrangement uses TRBV25-1 and TRBJ1-6; D may be TRBD1 (5 bases). As DNA, the CDR3 is TGTGCCAGCAGGGGGGGAAAGGATTCACCCCTCCACTTT. Its translation is CASRGGKDSPLHF.